These 2 T cell receptor beta chains were all obtained from the same sample, sequenced in a study of shared clonotypes between healthy human individuals. Using immunoSEQ multiplex PCR, the repertoire was profiled, and TCRdb retains in-frame clones only, with some absent. This table holds over a million clones, more than 75% found once. Input material: memory CD4+ T cells from PBMCs. As to subset: CD45RA-negative fraction. The receptors come from a young man in good health. Some clones in this sample may be carry-over from other donors' samples.

V is TRBV5-4 and J is TRBJ2-7; 9 bases align to TRBD2. Germline V gene lookup returns CDR1 SGHNT and CDR2 YYREEE (reference sequence). This CDR3 contains 15 residues. V was clipped by 4 bases and J by 4 bases; unmatched bases: 9. The CDR3 sequence: CASSRGAGGFYEQYF. The CDR3 DNA reads as TGTGCCAGCAGCCGAGGGGCGGGAGGGTTTTACGAGCAGTACTTC.

The rearrangement links TRBV5-1 to TRBJ2-3; a weak D match, TRBD1 (6 bases). V shed 2 bases and J shed 4 bases, with 14 bases lying between them. Per the germline V gene, CDR1 is SGHRS and CDR2 is YFSETQ. CDR3 length: 15 amino acids. CDR3 loop: CASSFRTDTSDTQYF. The CDR3 DNA is TGCGCCAGCAGCTTTCGGACAGATACCTCAGATACGCAGTATTTT.